Presented here are 28 T cell receptor beta chains from one specimen sequenced in a study of shared clonotypes between healthy human individuals. The data were produced by immunoSEQ multiplex PCR, yet TCRdb's version contains in-frame clones alone and is incomplete. The data show under 600,000 clones, over 60% seen once. The material sequenced was PBMCs. The receptors originated from a woman between 40 and 50 years old in good health. Some clones in this sample may be carry-over from other donors' samples.

This clone appeared a few times. V gene TRBV27 combines with J gene TRBJ2-2; D not certain. Germline V gene data show CDR1 as MNHEY and CDR2 as SMNVEV (reference sequence). The CDR3 has 9 residues. Trimming stripped 11 bases from V and 7 bases from J, with 5 bases between. The CDR3 sequence is CAAHGELFF. The CDR3 DNA is TGTGCCGCACACGGGGAGCTGTTTTTT.

In this sample, this clone turned up a few times. The chain carries TRBV2 and TRBJ2-7, with unresolved D. Trimming pared 6 bases from V and 5 bases from J, leaving 14 bases between. In germline, CDR1 is SNHLY, CDR2 FYNNEI. CDR3 length equals 13 residues. CDR3 sequence: CASREQGPDEQYF. As DNA, the CDR3 is TGTGCCAGCAGGGAACAAGGTCCGGACGAGCAGTACTTC.

In DNA form, the CDR3 reads TGTGCCAGCAGTTACGGCGGTGGACTAGTTACAGATACGCAGTATTTT. Translating it yields CASSYGGGLVTDTQYF. The chain links TRBV6-5 to TRBJ2-3; 7 bases are shared with TRBD2. CDR3 size: 16 residues. The germline gives CDR1 MNHEY, CDR2 SVGAGI. V lost 2 bases to trimming and J lost 3 bases; unmatched junction nucleotides: 8.

CDR3 DNA: TGTGCCAGCACCCCGGGTCTAGCGGGTAGGGCAGATACGCAGTATTTT. Its translation is CASTPGLAGRADTQYF. This rearrangement joins TRBV7-2 to TRBJ2-3; 8 bases align to TRBD2. The ends lost 7 bases at V and 4 bases at J; junction bases unmatched: 13. The germline V gene encodes CDR1 SGHTA and CDR2 FQGNSA. This CDR3 spans 16 amino acids.

The chain couples TRBV5-1 to TRBJ2-1; 10 bases are a match to TRBD1. CDR1 and CDR2 from the germline V gene are SGHRS and YFSETQ. V was clipped by 0 bases and J by 6 bases; unmatched bases: 0. The CDR3 consists of 14 residues. CDR3 nucleotides: TGCGCCAGCAGCTTGGGACAGGGGGCCAATGAGCAGTTCTTC. It encodes CASSLGQGANEQFF.

This clone was found once. The rearrangement joins TRBV19 to TRBJ1-4, with D perhaps matching TRBD1 (5 bases). The CDR3 loop spans 14 amino acids. Trimming stripped 3 bases from V and 8 bases from J, with 13 bases between. Germline CDR1 reads LNHDA; CDR2 reads SQIVND (reference sequence). CDR3 bases: TGTGCCAGTAGTATCGGATCGGCAGGGGAAAAACTGTTTTTT. Residues: CASSIGSAGEKLFF.

Many counts were recorded for this clone. The identical CDR3 is also encoded by other nucleotide sequences in the sample. The CDR3 is CASSSGSIRTDTQYF. Written as DNA, the CDR3 is TGTGCCAGCAGTTCCGGGAGTATCCGTACAGATACGCAGTATTTT. The V and J genes are TRBV27 and TRBJ2-3; the D gene is possibly TRBD2 (6 bases). The CDR3 has 15 residues. Trimming shortened V by 4 bases and J by 3 bases, and 14 bases separated the two germline ends. The germline V gene encodes CDR1 MNHEY and CDR2 SMNVEV (reference sequence).

The chain combines TRBV6-6 with TRBJ2-7; 8 bases fit TRBD1. In germline, CDR1 is MNHNY, CDR2 SVGAGI (reference sequence). The V segment lost 0 bases and the J segment 3 bases; nucleotides outside the gene matches: 4. There are 15 residues in the CDR3. The CDR3 loop is CASSYSTTGGYEQYF. In DNA form, the CDR3 reads TGTGCCAGCAGTTACTCGACTACAGGGGGCTACGAGCAGTACTTC.

The chain combines TRBV11-1 with TRBJ1-1; D not certain. Germline CDR1 is SGHAT and CDR2 is FQDESV (reference sequence). The V gene lost 5 bases and the J gene lost 6 bases, with 16 bases spanning the gap. The CDR3 contains 14 residues. The CDR3 region is CASSDDSYGAEAFF. CDR3 nucleotide sequence: TGTGCCAGCAGCGACGACTCATACGGGGCTGAAGCTTTCTTT.

The chain uses TRBV11-2 and TRBJ2-1; 11 nucleotides line up with TRBD2. The V gene's germline CDR1 is SGHAT and CDR2 FQNNGV. The CDR3 contains 15 residues. V was clipped by 1 base and J by 9 bases; unmatched bases: 5. CDR3 amino acids: CASSLVAGGPGEQFF. Here the CDR3 DNA reads TGTGCCAGCAGCTTAGTAGCGGGAGGGCCGGGTGAGCAGTTCTTC.

The gene calls are TRBV15 and TRBJ2-1; TRBD2 is a possible D gene (6 bases). CDR3 length: 15 amino acids. The V gene lost 0 bases and the J gene lost 2 bases, with 8 bases spanning the gap. CDR1 is LNHNV, CDR2 YYDKDF, per germline (reference sequence). This CDR3 reads CATSRDRTTYNEQFF. CDR3 nucleotide sequence: TGTGCCACCAGCAGAGATCGGACTACCTACAATGAGCAGTTCTTC. The complete variable domain, with remaining parts taken from reference TRBV15 and TRBJ2-1, reads DAMVIQNPRYQVTQFGKPVTLSCSQTLNHNVMYWYQQKSSQAPKLLFHYYDKDFNNEADTPDNFQSRRPNTSFCFLDIRSPGLGDTAMYLCATSRDRTTYNEQFFGPGTRLTVL.

This chain uses TRBV7-2 with TRBJ2-3; D remains ambiguous. Looked up from germline, CDR1 is SGHTA and CDR2 is FQGNSA. V dropped 5 bases and J dropped 4 bases, with 19 bases sitting between them. The CDR3 consists of 16 residues. The CDR3 DNA reads TGTGCCAGCAGCAGTCGGAGAGCGAATGGGGCAGATACGCAGTATTTT. Its translation: CASSSRRANGADTQYF.

The genes are TRBV19 and TRBJ2-5, with 7 bases lining up with TRBD2. Germline CDR1 and CDR2: LNHDA and SQIVND (reference sequence). This CDR3 has 15 residues. Unmatched junction bases numbered 7, after V lost 0 bases and J lost 6 bases. For the CDR3, the DNA is TGTGCCAGTAGTATAGATGGGGGGAGCGGGAAGACCCAGTACTTC. Protein sequence: CASSIDGGSGKTQYF.

The rearrangement joins TRBV10-3 to TRBJ1-1, with TRBD1 matching 10 bases. The germline CDR1 and CDR2 sequences are ENHRY and SYGVKD. V gave up 6 bases and J gave up 2 bases; unmatched junction bases: 9. The CDR3 runs to 16 residues. CDR3 loop: CAISWDRGPGNTEAFF. The DNA for the CDR3 is TGTGCCATCAGCTGGGACAGGGGACCAGGTAACACTGAAGCTTTCTTT.

The gene calls are TRBV7-8 and TRBJ2-7; no clear D gene. This CDR3 is built from 13 residues. V was shortened by 5 bases and J by 2 bases, with 10 bases between the two germline ends. In germline, CDR1 is SGHVS, CDR2 FQNEAQ. CDR3 in amino acids: CASSPVATYEQYF. The CDR3 DNA sequence: TGTGCCAGCAGCCCTGTTGCTACCTACGAGCAGTACTTC.

This chain joins TRBV6-4 and TRBJ2-7; possibly TRBD1 for D (6 bases). The CDR3 is 13 residues long. Germline V gives CDR1 MRHNA, CDR2 SNTAGT. Between the trimmed V and J ends, which lost 6 bases and 5 bases, there was a span of 14 bases. The CDR3 spells CASRQAGVHEQYF. The CDR3 region has the DNA TGTGCCAGCAGGCAGGCAGGGGTCCACGAGCAGTACTTC.

This clone is a singleton in its sample. The V and J genes are TRBV4-2 and TRBJ1-3, with D uncertain. The CDR3 runs to 17 residues. V lost 0 bases to trimming and J lost 2 bases, with 14 bases between them. Germline assignment: CDR1 LGHNA and CDR2 YNFKEQ. CDR3: CASSQDEGGVTGNTIYF. The CDR3 DNA follows: TGTGCCAGCAGCCAAGATGAGGGAGGTGTTACTGGAAACACCATATATTTT.

As regards this clone: One end of the junction fails to match germline, which may point to a read error. The V call is TRBV15, the J call TRBJ2-7; D is undetermined. The germline gives CDR1 LNHNV, CDR2 YYDKDF (reference sequence). CDR3 length: 12 residues. The CDR3 nucleotides are TGTGCCACCAGCAGAGATATGGGGATGGAGAACTTC. Its translation is CATSRDMGMENF.

In regard to this clone: A far larger clone is off by one base, so a read error is likely. V is TRBV29-1 and J is TRBJ2-7; D is possibly TRBD1 (7 bases). V gave up 7 bases and J gave up 2 bases, with 12 bases separating them. The CDR3 length is 12 residues. Germline values: CDR1 SQVTM, CDR2 ANQGSEA. CDR3 DNA: TGCAGCGCGCGGGACAGAACCTACGAGCAGTACTTC. It specifies CSARDRTYEQYF.

The chain uses TRBV28 and TRBJ1-3, with 7 bases aligning to TRBD1. This CDR3 is 14 amino acids long. The V gene end was trimmed by 5 bases and the J gene end by 2 bases; junction bases not matched to a gene: 3. CDR1 MDHEN and CDR2 SYDVKM come from the germline V gene. The CDR3 DNA reads TGTGCCAGCAGTACACAGGGGCCTGGAAACACCATATATTTT. The encoded protein is CASSTQGPGNTIYF.

The genes are TRBV5-4 and TRBJ2-1, with 9 bases identical to TRBD1. Looked up from germline, CDR1 is SGHNT and CDR2 is YYREEE (reference sequence). CDR3 length equals 14 residues. With 4 bases clipped from V and 9 bases from J, the junction kept 8 bases outside the gene matches. The CDR3 DNA is TGTGCCAGCAGCGTTGGACAGGGGATGGCTGAGCAGTTCTTC. This sequence encodes CASSVGQGMAEQFF.

This rearrangement joins TRBV7-2 to TRBJ2-3; D is possibly TRBD2 (6 bases). Trimming stripped 3 bases from V and 5 bases from J, with 12 bases between. Germline lookup yields CDR1 SGHTA and CDR2 FQGNSA. This CDR3 comprises 14 residues. CDR3 residues: CASSLDWGEDTQYF. The CDR3 DNA reads as TGTGCCAGCAGCTTGGATTGGGGGGAAGATACGCAGTATTTT.

This chain uses TRBV7-9 with TRBJ2-1; D tentatively fits TRBD1 or TRBD2 (5 bases each). CDR1 is SEHNR, CDR2 FQNEAQ, per germline (reference sequence). The V gene lost 0 bases and the J gene lost 3 bases, with 12 bases spanning the gap. This CDR3 has 16 amino acids. The CDR3 spells CASSLAQGTNYNEQFF. The DNA of the CDR3 is TGTGCCAGCAGCTTAGCGCAAGGGACCAACTACAATGAGCAGTTCTTC. The full variable domain, rest sourced from reference TRBV7-9 and TRBJ2-1, is DTGVSQNPRHKITKRGQNVTFRCDPISEHNRLYWYRQTLGQGPEFLTYFQNEAQLEKSRLLSDRFSAERPKGSFSTLEIQRTEQGDSAMYLCASSLAQGTNYNEQFFGPGTRLTVL.

This clone was detected a few times. This chain joins TRBV29-1 and TRBJ2-7; weak D call: TRBD1 (6 bases). Germline CDR1 SQVTM, CDR2 ANQGSEA. CDR3 size: 14 residues. Trimming pared 7 bases from V and 0 bases from J, leaving 16 bases between. The CDR3 sequence: CSGTTGYPSYEQYF. Here the CDR3 DNA reads TGCAGCGGGACCACAGGGTATCCCTCCTACGAGCAGTACTTC.

The chain uses TRBV4-1 and TRBJ2-2; 12 nucleotides agree with TRBD2. J lost 6 bases, V lost 1 base, and 12 bases had no gene match. Germline CDR1 is MGHRA and CDR2 is YSYEKL. The CDR3 sequence is 19 residues long. CDR3 amino acids: CASSQVQTTSGSLAGELFF. The CDR3 DNA follows: TGCGCCAGCAGCCAAGTCCAAACGACTAGCGGGAGCTTGGCCGGGGAGCTGTTTTTT.

The J gene is TRBJ1-4, the V gene TRBV18; unclear D gene. This CDR3 comprises 16 residues. The ends were cut back, 1 base at V and 0 bases at J, with 9 bases in the middle. Germline values: CDR1 KGHSH, CDR2 LQKENI. CDR3 coding DNA: TGTGCCAGCTCACCACAATCATCTACAACTAATGAAAAACTGTTTTTT. Translating gives CASSPQSSTTNEKLFF.

DNA of the CDR3: TGTGCCAGCAGTGAACACGGACTAGCGGAAGATGAGCAGTTCTTC. It translates to CASSEHGLAEDEQFF. This sequence joins TRBV6-1 and TRBJ2-1, with 10 bases that match TRBD2. The CDR3 loop spans 15 amino acids. CDR1 and CDR2 from the germline V gene are MNHNS and SASEGT. The junction had 6 bases not matched to a gene; V was cut back by 2 bases and J by 8 bases.

The CDR3: CASSSYYEQYF. CDR3 nucleotide sequence: TGTGCCAGCTCCAGCTATTACGAGCAGTACTTC. The chain couples TRBV28 to TRBJ2-7; no clear D. The CDR3 is 11 amino acids. From germline, CDR1 is MDHEN and CDR2 SYDVKM. Trimming shortened V by 8 bases and J by 4 bases, and 9 bases separated the two germline ends.